The rows below give T cell receptor beta chains drawn from one sample of a study of human T cells and chemical hapten exposure. TCRdb called the RACE reads again in MiXCR, with one record for every CDR3 protein. In the table there are some 81,000 distinct CDR3 sequences, 7.5% to 9.5% of which are singletons. Specimen: whole blood, collected in connection with sensitization to the hapten diphenylcyclopropenone (DPC). These receptors all stem from a woman younger than 45 with alopecia areata. Some clones in this sample may be carry-over from other donors' samples. Both conserved end residues are trimmed from each CDR3. The order of the fields is CDR3 protein, V gene, clone size, J gene. Only some rows state a clone size, as once, few, many or a class for expanded clones.

CDR3: ASSESAGEYNEQF
V: TRBV10-2
size: .
J: TRBJ2-1

CDR3: ASSQDQGGSGNTIY
V: TRBV4-2
size: .
J: TRBJ1-3

CDR3: ASRQLGDTQY
V: TRBV6-5
size: few
J: TRBJ2-3

CDR3: ASSLGVTGAF
V: TRBV7-2
size: few
J: TRBJ1-1

CDR3: ASSLVQGTGNTIY
V: TRBV12-3/TRBV12-4
size: few
J: TRBJ1-3

CDR3: SVSRGQSDPRQETQY
V: TRBV29-1
size: many
J: TRBJ2-5

CDR3: ASSLRASGGAGGGELF
V: TRBV5-1
size: .
J: TRBJ2-2

CDR3: ASGLTATQY
V: TRBV12-5
size: few
J: TRBJ2-5

CDR3: ASSPGLNYGYT
V: TRBV6-6
size: .
J: TRBJ1-2

CDR3: ASKEREPTDTQY
V: TRBV5-1
size: many
J: TRBJ2-3

CDR3: ASSIMLWEGGNQPQH
V: TRBV19
size: few
J: TRBJ1-5

CDR3: SARGGNRVDEKLF
V: TRBV20-1
size: many
J: TRBJ1-4

CDR3: SARPALGATDTQY
V: TRBV20-1
size: many
J: TRBJ2-3

CDR3: ASTSSPGQGKGYT
V: TRBV28
size: few
J: TRBJ1-2

CDR3: ASSPLWDEQF
V: TRBV18
size: many
J: TRBJ2-1

CDR3: ASSPADSGAYEQY
V: TRBV27
size: many
J: TRBJ2-7

CDR3: ASSLNSLVSGNTIY
V: TRBV5-1
size: .
J: TRBJ1-3

CDR3: SASTELRGKLF
V: TRBV20-1
size: many
J: TRBJ1-4

CDR3: ASSFTRADTQY
V: TRBV5-1
size: many
J: TRBJ2-3

CDR3: ASSLGRRTDTQY
V: TRBV7-9
size: many
J: TRBJ2-3

CDR3: SVPGRKETQY
V: TRBV20-1
size: .
J: TRBJ2-5

CDR3: ASSLQGSDGYT
V: TRBV6-6
size: many
J: TRBJ1-2

CDR3: ASRTFGTGNNEQF
V: TRBV12-3/TRBV12-4
size: many
J: TRBJ2-1

CDR3: SARDYGGDNPGNTIY
V: TRBV20-1
size: many
J: TRBJ1-3